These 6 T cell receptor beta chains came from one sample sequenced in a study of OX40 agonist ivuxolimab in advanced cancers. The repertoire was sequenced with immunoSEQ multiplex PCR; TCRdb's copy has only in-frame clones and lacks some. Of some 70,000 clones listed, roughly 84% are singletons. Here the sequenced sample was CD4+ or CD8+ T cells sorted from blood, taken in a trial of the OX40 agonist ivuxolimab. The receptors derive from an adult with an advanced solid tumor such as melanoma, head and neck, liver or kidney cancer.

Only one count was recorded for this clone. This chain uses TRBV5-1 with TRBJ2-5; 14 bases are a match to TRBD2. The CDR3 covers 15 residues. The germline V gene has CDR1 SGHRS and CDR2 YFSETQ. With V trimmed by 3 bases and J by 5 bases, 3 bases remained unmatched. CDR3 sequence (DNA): TGCGCCAGCAGCTCGGGACTAGCGGGAGTTGAGACCCAGTACTTC. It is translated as CASSSGLAGVETQYF.

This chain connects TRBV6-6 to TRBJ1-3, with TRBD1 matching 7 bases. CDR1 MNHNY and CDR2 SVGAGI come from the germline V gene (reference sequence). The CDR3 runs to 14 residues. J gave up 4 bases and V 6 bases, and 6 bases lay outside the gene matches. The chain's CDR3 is CASRRQGEGNTIYF. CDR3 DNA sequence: TGTGCCAGCAGAAGACAGGGCGAAGGAAACACCATATATTTT.

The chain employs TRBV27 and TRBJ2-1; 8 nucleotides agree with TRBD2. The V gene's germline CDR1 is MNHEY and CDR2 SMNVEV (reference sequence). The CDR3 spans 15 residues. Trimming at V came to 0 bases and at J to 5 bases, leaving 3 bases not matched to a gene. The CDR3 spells CASSLSLAAHNEQFF. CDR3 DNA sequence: TGTGCCAGCAGTTTATCACTAGCGGCACACAATGAGCAGTTCTTC.

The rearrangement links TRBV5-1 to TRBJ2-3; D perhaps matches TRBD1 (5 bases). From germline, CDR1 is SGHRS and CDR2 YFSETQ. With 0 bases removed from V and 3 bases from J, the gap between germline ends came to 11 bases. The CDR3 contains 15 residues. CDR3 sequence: CASSLDRPFTDTQYF. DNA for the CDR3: TGCGCCAGCAGCTTGGACAGGCCTTTTACAGATACGCAGTATTTT.

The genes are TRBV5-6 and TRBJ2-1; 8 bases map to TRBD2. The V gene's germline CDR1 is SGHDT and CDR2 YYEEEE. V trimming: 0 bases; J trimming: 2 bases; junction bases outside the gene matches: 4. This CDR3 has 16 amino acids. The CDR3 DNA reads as TGTGCCAGCAGCTTGGCGAGGCGGGGGGCCTACAATGAGCAGTTCTTC. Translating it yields CASSLARRGAYNEQFF.

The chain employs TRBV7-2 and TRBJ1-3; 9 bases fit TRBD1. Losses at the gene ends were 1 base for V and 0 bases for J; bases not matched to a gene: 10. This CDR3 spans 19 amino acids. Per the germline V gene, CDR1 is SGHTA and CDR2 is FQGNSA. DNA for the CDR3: TGTGCCAGCAGCTTAGAGGGACAGGGTAACGTAGGCTCTGGAAACACCATATATTTT. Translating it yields CASSLEGQGNVGSGNTIYF.